This TCR beta chain was retrieved from a study of neurological immune-mediated disorders. Synthesis of cDNA was performed by 5'RACE using 10-nucleotide random UMIs. Over 200 million TCR-beta sequences from 15-18 subjects came from every sequencing run. TCRdb re-called the 5' RACE reads through MiXCR, storing one row per CDR3 protein. The sample carries 45,000 to 50,000 distinct CDR3 sequences, roughly 23% recorded once. Germline V lookup: CDR1 SGHTS, CDR2 YDEGEE. With V trimmed by 5 bases and J by 2 bases, 9 bases remained unmatched. The CDR3 loop spans 17 amino acids. This chain connects TRBV5-8 to TRBJ1-5; TRBD1 matches at 11 bases. The sequenced material came from PBMCs. This clonotype was obtained from a woman aged 70-85 years in good health. The CDR3 nucleotides read TGTGCCAGCAGGCTAGGGACAGGGGGTTTTGGCAATCAGCCCCAGCATTTT. Translation gives CASRLGTGGFGNQPQHF.